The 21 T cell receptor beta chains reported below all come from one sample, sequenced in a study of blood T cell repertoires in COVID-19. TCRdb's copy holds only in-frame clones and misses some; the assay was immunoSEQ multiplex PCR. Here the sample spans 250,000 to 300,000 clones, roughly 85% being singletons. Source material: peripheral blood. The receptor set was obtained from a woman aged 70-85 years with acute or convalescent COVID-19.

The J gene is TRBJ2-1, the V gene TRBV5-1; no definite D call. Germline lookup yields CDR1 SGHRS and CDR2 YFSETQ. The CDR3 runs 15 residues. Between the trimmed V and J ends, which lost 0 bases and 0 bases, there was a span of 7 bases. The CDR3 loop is CASSLERVSYNEQFF. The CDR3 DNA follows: TGCGCCAGCAGCTTGGAACGGGTCTCCTACAATGAGCAGTTCTTC.

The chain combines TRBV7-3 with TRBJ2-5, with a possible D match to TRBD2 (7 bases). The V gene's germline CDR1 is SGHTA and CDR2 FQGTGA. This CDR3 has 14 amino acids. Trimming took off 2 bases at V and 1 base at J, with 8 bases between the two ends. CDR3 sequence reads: CASSLGGAQETQYF. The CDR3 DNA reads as TGTGCCAGCAGCTTAGGGGGGGCCCAAGAGACCCAGTACTTC. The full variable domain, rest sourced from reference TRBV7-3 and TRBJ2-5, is GAGVSQTPSNKVTEKGKYVELRCDPISGHTALYWYRQSLGQGPEFLIYFQGTGAADDSGLPNDRFFAVRPEGSVSTLKIQRTERGDSAVYLCASSLGGAQETQYFGPGTRLLVL.

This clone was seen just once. The CDR3 reads CASSQTLAVYGYTF. The CDR3 DNA follows: TGCGCCAGCAGCCAGACTTTGGCGGTCTATGGCTACACCTTC. The V gene is TRBV4-1, the J gene TRBJ1-2; D ambiguous. Between the trimmed V and J ends, which lost 3 bases and 4 bases, there was a span of 12 bases. The CDR3 covers 14 residues. Germline V gene lookup returns CDR1 MGHRA and CDR2 YSYEKL.

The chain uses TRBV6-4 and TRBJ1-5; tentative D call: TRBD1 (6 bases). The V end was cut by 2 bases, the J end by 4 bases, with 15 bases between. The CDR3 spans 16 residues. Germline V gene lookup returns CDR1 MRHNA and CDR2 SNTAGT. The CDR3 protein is CASSDLSGERNQPQHF. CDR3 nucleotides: TGTGCCAGCAGTGACCTGTCAGGGGAGAGGAATCAGCCCCAGCATTTT.

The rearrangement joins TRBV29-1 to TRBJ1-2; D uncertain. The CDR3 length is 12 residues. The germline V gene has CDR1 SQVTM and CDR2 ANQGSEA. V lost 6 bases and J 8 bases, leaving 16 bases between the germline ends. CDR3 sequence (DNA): TGCAGCGTCGGTGGGGAGGGCAAGGGCTACACCTTC. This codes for CSVGGEGKGYTF.

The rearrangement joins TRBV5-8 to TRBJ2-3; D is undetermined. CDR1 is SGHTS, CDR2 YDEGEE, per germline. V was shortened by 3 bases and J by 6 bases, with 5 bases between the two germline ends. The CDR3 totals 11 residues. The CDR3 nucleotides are TGTGCCAGCAGCTCCATCGATACGCAGTATTTT. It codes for CASSSIDTQYF.

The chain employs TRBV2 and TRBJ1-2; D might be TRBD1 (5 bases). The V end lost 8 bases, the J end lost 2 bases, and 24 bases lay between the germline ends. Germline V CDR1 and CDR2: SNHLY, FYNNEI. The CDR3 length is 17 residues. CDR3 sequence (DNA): TGTGCCAGCTTCCGAAGTTTAGGTGCAGGGAGGAACTATGGCTACACCTTC. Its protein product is CASFRSLGAGRNYGYTF.

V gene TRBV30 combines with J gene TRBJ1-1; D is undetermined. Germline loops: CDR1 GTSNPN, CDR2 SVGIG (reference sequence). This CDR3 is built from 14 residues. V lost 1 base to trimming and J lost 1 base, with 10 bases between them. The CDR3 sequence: CAWSARRRNTEAFF. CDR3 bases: TGTGCCTGGAGTGCGCGGCGGAGGAACACTGAAGCTTTCTTT.

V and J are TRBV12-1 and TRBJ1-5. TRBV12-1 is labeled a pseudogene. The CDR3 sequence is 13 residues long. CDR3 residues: CASIPRGNQPQHF. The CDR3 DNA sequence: TGTGCCAGCATCCCCCGGGGCAATCAGCCCCAGCATTTT.

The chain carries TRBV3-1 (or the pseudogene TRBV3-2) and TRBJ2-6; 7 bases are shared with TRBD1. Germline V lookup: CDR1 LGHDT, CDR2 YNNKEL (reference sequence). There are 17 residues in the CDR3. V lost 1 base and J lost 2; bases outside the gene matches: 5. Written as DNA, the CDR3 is TGTGCCAGCAGCCAAGGGACAGGTTACACTGGGGCCAACGTCCTGACTTTC. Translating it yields CASSQGTGYTGANVLTF.

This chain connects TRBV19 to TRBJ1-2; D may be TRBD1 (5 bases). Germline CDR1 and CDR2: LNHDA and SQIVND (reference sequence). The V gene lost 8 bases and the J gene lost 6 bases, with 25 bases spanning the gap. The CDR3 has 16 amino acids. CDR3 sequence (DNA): TGTGCCAGTGGTGATTCCGACAGATTTCTTAAGGATGGCTACACCTTC. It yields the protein CASGDSDRFLKDGYTF.

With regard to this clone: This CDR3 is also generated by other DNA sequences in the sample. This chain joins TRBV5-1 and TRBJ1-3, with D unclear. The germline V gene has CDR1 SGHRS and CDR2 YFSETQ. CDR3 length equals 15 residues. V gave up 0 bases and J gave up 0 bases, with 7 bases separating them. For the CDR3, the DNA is TGCGCCAGCAGCTTGGATCTCAGCTCTGGAAACACCATATATTTT. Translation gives CASSLDLSSGNTIYF.

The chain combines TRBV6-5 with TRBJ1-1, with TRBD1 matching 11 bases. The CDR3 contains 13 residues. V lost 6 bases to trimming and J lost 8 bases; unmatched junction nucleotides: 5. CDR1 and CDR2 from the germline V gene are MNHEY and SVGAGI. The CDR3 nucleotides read TGTGCCAGCAGGCCAGGGACAGGGGGAGAAGCTTTCTTT. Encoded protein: CASRPGTGGEAFF.

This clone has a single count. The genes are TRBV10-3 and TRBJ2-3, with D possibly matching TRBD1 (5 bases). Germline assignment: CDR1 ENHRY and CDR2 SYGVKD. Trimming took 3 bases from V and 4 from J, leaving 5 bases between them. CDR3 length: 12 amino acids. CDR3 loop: CAISDRADTQYF. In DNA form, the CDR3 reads TGTGCCATCAGTGACAGGGCAGATACGCAGTATTTT.

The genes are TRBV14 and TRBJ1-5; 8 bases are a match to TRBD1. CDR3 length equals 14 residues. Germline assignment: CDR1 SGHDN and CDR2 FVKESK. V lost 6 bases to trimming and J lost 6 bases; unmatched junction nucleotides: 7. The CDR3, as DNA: TGTGCCAGCAGTCAGACAGGGGCGGCTCAGCCCCAGCATTTT. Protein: CASSQTGAAQPQHF. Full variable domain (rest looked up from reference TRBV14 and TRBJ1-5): EAGVTQFPSHSVIEKGQTVTLRCDPISGHDNLYWYRRVMGKEIKFLLHFVKESKQDESGMPNNRFLAERTGGTYSTLKVQPAELEDSGVYFCASSQTGAAQPQHFGDGTRLSIL.

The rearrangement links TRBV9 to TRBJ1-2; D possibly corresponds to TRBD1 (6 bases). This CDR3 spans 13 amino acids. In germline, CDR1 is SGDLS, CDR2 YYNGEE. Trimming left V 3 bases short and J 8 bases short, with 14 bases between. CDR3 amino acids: CASSEGDVSGYTF. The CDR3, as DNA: TGTGCCAGCAGCGAGGGGGACGTTTCGGGCTACACCTTC.

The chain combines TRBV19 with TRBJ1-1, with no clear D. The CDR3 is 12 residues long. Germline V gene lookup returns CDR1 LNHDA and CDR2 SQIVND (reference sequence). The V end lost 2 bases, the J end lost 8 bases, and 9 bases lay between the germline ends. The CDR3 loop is CASSIIGSEAFF. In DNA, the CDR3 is TGTGCCAGTAGTATAATCGGGAGCGAAGCTTTCTTT.

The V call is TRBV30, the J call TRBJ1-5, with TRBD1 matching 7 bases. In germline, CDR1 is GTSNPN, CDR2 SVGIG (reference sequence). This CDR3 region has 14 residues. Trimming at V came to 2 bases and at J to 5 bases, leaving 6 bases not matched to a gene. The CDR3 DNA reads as TGTGCCTGGAGTCAGGACAGGTCCTATCAGCCCCAGCATTTT. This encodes CAWSQDRSYQPQHF.

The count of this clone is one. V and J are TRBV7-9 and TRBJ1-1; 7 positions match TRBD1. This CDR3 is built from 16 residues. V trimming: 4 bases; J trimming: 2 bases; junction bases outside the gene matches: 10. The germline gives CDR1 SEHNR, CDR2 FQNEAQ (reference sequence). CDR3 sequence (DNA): TGTGCCAGCAGCTCCCAGAGGGGGCTGGGAAACACTGAAGCTTTCTTT. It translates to CASSSQRGLGNTEAFF.

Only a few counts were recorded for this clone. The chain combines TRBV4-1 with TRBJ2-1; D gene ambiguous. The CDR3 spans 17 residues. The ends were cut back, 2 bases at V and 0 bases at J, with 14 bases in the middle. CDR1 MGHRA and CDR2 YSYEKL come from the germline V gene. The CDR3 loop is CASSQPITESSYNEQFF. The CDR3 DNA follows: TGCGCCAGCAGCCAACCTATAACGGAGAGCTCCTACAATGAGCAGTTCTTC.

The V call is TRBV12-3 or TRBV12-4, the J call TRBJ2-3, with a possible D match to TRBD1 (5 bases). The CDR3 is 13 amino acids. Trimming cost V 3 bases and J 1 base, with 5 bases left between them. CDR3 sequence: CASSFRGTDTQYF. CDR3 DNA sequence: TGTGCCAGCAGTTTCAGGGGCACAGATACGCAGTATTTT.